This T cell receptor (beta chain) was captured by sequencing in a study of T cells expressing NK-cell markers. TCRdb re-analyzed the 5' RACE reads; it lists each CDR3 protein once, without DNA. The repertoire table contains approximately 170,000 distinct CDR3 sequences. Germline values: CDR1 SNHLY, CDR2 FYNNEI. This CDR3 has 17 residues. The sample comprised blood T cells: a sorted CD56 or NKG2C T cell subset, CD4+ or CD8+ T cells, or bulk PBMC T cells (not recorded which). The V gene is TRBV2, the J gene TRBJ1-6; the D call of TRBD1 rests on TCRdb alone, since no DNA is present to check it. The TCR originated in a man between 18 and 69 years old in good health. CDR3 sequence: CASSESQGPSYNSPLHF.